Listed below are T cell receptor beta chains from one sample, sequenced in a study of shared clonotypes between healthy human individuals. Here immunoSEQ multiplex PCR was the method, and the copy in TCRdb shows in-frame clones only, minus some. The profile shows approximately 650,000 clones, over 95% of them singletons. Sequencing input: naive CD8+ T cells sorted from blood. The receptors stem from a woman aged 25 to 45 in good health. The CDR3 runs from the conserved cysteine through the conserved F or W. The order of the fields is CDR3 DNA, CDR3 protein, clone size, V gene, D gene, CDR3 length, J gene. The D gene is left open where the match is weak. Rows give clone size only sometimes, using once, few, many, or a class for an expanded clone.

DNA: TGTGCCAGCAGCCTACATCCGGGGGAGCTGTTTTTT
CDR3: CASSLHPGELFF
size: -
V: TRBV5-8
D: -
length: 12
J: TRBJ2-2

DNA: TGTGCCATCAGTGACCCGCCGGGACAGACAACCAATGAGCAGTTCTTC
CDR3: CAISDPPGQTTNEQFF
size: few
V: TRBV10-3
D: TRBD1
length: 16
J: TRBJ2-1

DNA: TGTGCCTGGAGTGTAACTCGGGGGAATCAGCCCCAGCATTTT
CDR3: CAWSVTRGNQPQHF
size: once
V: TRBV30
D: -
length: 14
J: TRBJ1-5

DNA: TGTGCCAGCAGTTTAGGCGGGAGCGGTCGAGATACGCAGTATTTT
CDR3: CASSLGGSGRDTQYF
size: -
V: TRBV27
D: TRBD2
length: 15
J: TRBJ2-3

DNA: TGTGCCAGCAGCTTGGGACTTAACCGCTACGAGCAGTACTTC
CDR3: CASSLGLNRYEQYF
size: -
V: TRBV5-6
D: -
length: 14
J: TRBJ2-7

DNA: TGTGCCAGCAGCAAAGGTGGGGTGCCAGCTTTCTTT
CDR3: CASSKGGVPAFF
size: few
V: TRBV21-1
D: -
length: 12
J: TRBJ1-1

DNA: TGTGCCAGCAAAGGTAGCACAGATACGCAGTATTTT
CDR3: CASKGSTDTQYF
size: -
V: TRBV27
D: -
length: 12
J: TRBJ2-3

DNA: TGTGCCAGCAGGCCTACCGGACAGGGACTCAATCAGCCCCAGCATTTT
CDR3: CASRPTGQGLNQPQHF
size: -
V: TRBV28
D: TRBD1
length: 16
J: TRBJ1-5

DNA: TGTGCCAGCATCCCGTTACTAGGAACCTACAATGAGCAGTTCTTC
CDR3: CASIPLLGTYNEQFF
size: -
V: TRBV27
D: -
length: 15
J: TRBJ2-1

DNA: TGTGCCAGCAGCCGGGACAGCGGCTACGAGCAGTACTTC
CDR3: CASSRDSGYEQYF
size: -
V: TRBV7-9
D: TRBD1
length: 13
J: TRBJ2-7

DNA: TGTGCCAGCAGCGTAGGAGGGACAGAAAACATTCAGTACTTC
CDR3: CASSVGGTENIQYF
size: -
V: TRBV9
D: TRBD1
length: 14
J: TRBJ2-4

DNA: TGTGCCAGCAGTGATCAGGGTCCGCCCTACGAGCAGTACTTC
CDR3: CASSDQGPPYEQYF
size: -
V: TRBV5-5
D: -
length: 14
J: TRBJ2-7

DNA: TGTGCCAGCAGTGGACTCCAAGAGACCCAGTACTTC
CDR3: CASSGLQETQYF
size: -
V: TRBV28
D: -
length: 12
J: TRBJ2-5

DNA: TGTGCCAGTAGTTTGGCCGCGGGAGGAGGTTACAATGAGCAGTTCTTC
CDR3: CASSLAAGGGYNEQFF
size: -
V: TRBV19
D: TRBD2
length: 16
J: TRBJ2-1

DNA: TGCGCCAGCAGCGAAAACAGGGCAATGAACACTGAAGCTTTCTTT
CDR3: CASSENRAMNTEAFF
size: few
V: TRBV4-1
D: -
length: 15
J: TRBJ1-1

DNA: TGTGCCAGCAGCGATCAGGGGGCCGGGGAGCTGTTTTTT
CDR3: CASSDQGAGELFF
size: -
V: TRBV9
D: TRBD1
length: 13
J: TRBJ2-2

DNA: TGTGCCAGCAGCTGGGGGGACCCGTCCATTGAGCAGTTCTTC
CDR3: CASSWGDPSIEQFF
size: once
V: TRBV5-6
D: -
length: 14
J: TRBJ2-1